Listed below are T cell receptor beta chains from one sample, sequenced in a study of blood T cell repertoires in COVID-19. This table comes from immunoSEQ multiplex PCR, and its TCRdb copy is limited to in-frame clones, with some not included. The sample comprises 250,000 or so clones, roughly nine tenths of which are singletons, and 4% to 5% rests with the top ten. The sample taken for sequencing was peripheral blood. Receptor source: a woman aged 40-49 years who had recovered from COVID-19. Both conserved end residues are part of each CDR3. Only some rows state a clone size, as once, few, many or a class for expanded clones.

v_call	clone_size	cdr3_aa
TRBV7-3	few	CASSLGQVGELFF
TRBV7-2	once	CASSLAGAWNEQFF
TRBV2	-	CASSLTGPGELFF
TRBV25-1	-	CASSGVTGGRTGELFF
TRBV19	few	CASSTRRDGHQPQHF
TRBV15	-	CATSRLQGGTGELFF
TRBV5-1	-	CASSLVRESYNEQFF
TRBV6-6	-	CASSRARGQETQYF
TRBV3-1/TRBV3-2	-	CASSLGPDSEREQFF
TRBV30	-	CAWSGLAVDNEQFF
TRBV6-1	-	CASSDIFAGAAEAFF
TRBV11-2	-	CASSREAGGAIPNTEAFF
TRBV7-8	-	CASSHRGLARKSSYNEQFF
TRBV11-2	-	CASSLEIGQGNQPQHF
TRBV9	-	CASSVGETSSNEQFF
TRBV28	-	CASSLTKITGTGDEQYF
TRBV12-3/TRBV12-4	-	CASSLAQTQMVF
TRBV9	-	CASSVASAAGVSEQFF
TRBV14	-	CASSPPTSERKNEQFF
TRBV4-1	-	CASSQGTALGNTIYF
TRBV10-3	-	CAIRSGTGGHQPQHF
TRBV30	-	CAWTGSSYEQYF
TRBV2	-	CASSVRDISYTF
TRBV5-6	-	CASSLYRGQKNEKLFF
TRBV27	-	CASSRLDRGFSYGYTF
TRBV5-1	-	CASSLRDRGPYEQYF
TRBV19	-	CASSLAEVQDTQYF
TRBV3-1/TRBV3-2	once	CASSQAGLMDYYGYTF
TRBV9	-	CASSVGTSQETQYF
TRBV4-1	-	CASSQVGQGFYGYTF
TRBV19	-	CASSSPGQKTYNEQFF
TRBV9	-	CASSAPRTGGDTDTQYF
TRBV19	-	CASSIPGVSNQPQHF
TRBV4-2	-	CASSQDAFNLGGRYEQYF
TRBV6-5	once	CASSYSNRERETQYF
TRBV15	-	CATSREAGGTEAFF
TRBV11-2	once	CASSTYRVPGNTIYF
TRBV24-1	-	CATSVRDNSPLHF
TRBV6-5	-	CASSRQGFEKLFF
TRBV6-2/TRBV6-3	-	CASSSFPEQFF
TRBV9	-	CASSVGGPKSWDTQYF
TRBV10-3	-	CAIRIFGQSTGELFF
TRBV19	-	CASSSGSSYNEQFF
TRBV28	-	CASSLWLSSGANTGELFF
TRBV28	-	CASRVGGTYEQYF
TRBV7-9	-	CASSLRGTGANVLTF
TRBV18	-	CASSPAGQETQYF
TRBV11-2	-	CASSLADGVLLGYTF
TRBV10-3	-	CAIRTGTENTEAFF
TRBV27	-	CASSLGGQGRFQPQHF
TRBV11-2	-	CASSLTQSDGYTF
TRBV5-1	-	CASSRWGVDQPQHF